The present TCR beta chain was sequenced within a study of cytomegalovirus exposure and HLA in healthy donors. Study observations and caveats: For TCR beta chains, V- and J-gene trimming was later linked to a missense DCLRE1C variant. TCR beta sequences reportedly predicted most subjects' HLA-A and HLA-B alleles accurately. As a later analysis revealed, the rate of TCR association differed by HLA locus, with DRB1 most and HLA-C fewest.

CDR3 length equals 16 residues. Germline CDR1 is MDHEN and CDR2 is SYDVKM. J was trimmed by 7 bases and V by 8 bases; bases with no gene match: 15. This clone was counted only a few times. The target antigen is unknown. PCR primers comprised 60 Vbeta and 13 Jbeta primers. As originally analysed: Unique TCR beta chains numbered roughly 80 million in a later analysis, with around 10 million shared. This table comes from immunoSEQ multiplex PCR, and its TCRdb copy is limited to in-frame clones, with some not included. V, J and clone size are those of that table, while D and trimming were read from the DNA. The data contain 100,000 or so clones, about 63% of them singletons.

The receptor was isolated from a woman aged 30 to 39 in good health and CMV-seronegative. The material sequenced was PBMCs. This rearrangement joins TRBV28 to TRBJ2-1; 9 bases match TRBD2. The CDR3 DNA reads TGTGCCAGCTTTGTTAGCGGGAGTGGGGGGGTTAATGAGCAGTTCTTC. It codes for CASFVSGSGGVNEQFF. Based on the CDR3 plus reference TRBV28 and TRBJ2-1, the full variable domain is DVKVTQSSRYLVKRTGEKVFLECVQDMDHENMFWYRQDPGLGLRLIYFSYDVKMKEKGDIPEGYSVSREKKERFSLILESASTNQTSMYLCASFVSGSGGVNEQFFGPGTRLTVL.